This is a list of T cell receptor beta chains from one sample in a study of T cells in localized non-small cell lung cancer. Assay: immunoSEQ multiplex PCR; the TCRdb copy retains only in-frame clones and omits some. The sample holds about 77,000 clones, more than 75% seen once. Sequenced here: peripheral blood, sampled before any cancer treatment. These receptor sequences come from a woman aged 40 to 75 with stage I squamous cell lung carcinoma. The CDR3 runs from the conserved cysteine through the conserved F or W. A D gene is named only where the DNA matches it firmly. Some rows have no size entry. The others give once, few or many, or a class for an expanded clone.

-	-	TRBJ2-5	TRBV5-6	CASSGIVQGTQTQYF	TGTGCCAGCAGCGGAATAGTCCAGGGGACACAGACCCAGTACTTC
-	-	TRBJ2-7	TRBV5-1	CASTWTEGPYEQYF	TGCGCCAGCACCTGGACAGAGGGTCCCTACGAGCAGTACTTC
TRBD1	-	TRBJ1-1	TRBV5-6	CASSLQFGTGSLAFF	TGTGCCAGCAGCTTGCAGTTCGGGACAGGGTCGTTGGCTTTCTTT
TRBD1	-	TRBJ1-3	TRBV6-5	CASSYFGTGVENTIYF	TGTGCCAGCAGTTACTTCGGGACAGGGGTCGAAAACACCATATATTTT
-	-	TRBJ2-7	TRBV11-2	CASSLIGGPLSYEQYF	TGTGCCAGCAGCTTAATCGGGGGACCGTTATCCTACGAGCAGTACTTC
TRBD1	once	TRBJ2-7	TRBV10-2	CASKTGPGRGEQYF	TGCGCCAGTAAGACAGGGCCTGGTAGAGGCGAGCAGTACTTC
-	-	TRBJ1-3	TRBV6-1	CASRVQDSGNTIYF	TGTGCCAGCAGGGTACAGGACTCTGGAAACACCATATATTTT
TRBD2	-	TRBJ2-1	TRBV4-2	CASSQDRPMAGGPEEQFF	TGTGCCAGCAGCCAAGATCGGCCCATGGCGGGGGGGCCAGAGGAGCAGTTCTTC
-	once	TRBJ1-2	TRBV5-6	CASSFGEEVNGYTF	TGTGCCAGCAGCTTCGGTGAAGAGGTAAATGGCTACACCTTC
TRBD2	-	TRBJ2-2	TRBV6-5	CASSRGLATTGELFF	TGTGCCAGCAGTCGGGGACTAGCGACAACCGGGGAGCTGTTTTTT
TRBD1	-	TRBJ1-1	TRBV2	CASSQFGTAEAFF	TGTGCCAGCAGCCAGTTTGGGACAGCTGAAGCTTTCTTT
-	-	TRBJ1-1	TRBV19	CASSRAPGEGSTEAFF	TGTGCCAGTAGTCGGGCTCCAGGGGAAGGGAGCACTGAAGCTTTCTTT
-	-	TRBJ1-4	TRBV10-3	CAITPDRAREKLFF	TGTGCCATCACCCCGGACAGAGCCCGCGAAAAACTGTTTTTT
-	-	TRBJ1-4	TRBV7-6	CASSTSTSTNEKLFF	TGTGCCAGCAGCACGAGTACCTCGACTAATGAAAAACTGTTTTTT
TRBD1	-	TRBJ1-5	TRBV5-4	CASSLQGAGQPQHF	TGTGCCAGCAGCTTGCAGGGGGCGGGCCAGCCCCAGCATTTT
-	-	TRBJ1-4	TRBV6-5	CASSYSFGATNEKLFF	TGTGCCAGCAGTTACTCTTTCGGGGCAACTAATGAAAAACTGTTTTTT
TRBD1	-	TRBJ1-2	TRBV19	CASSTTYRGNYGYTF	TGTGCCAGTAGTACGACATACAGGGGTAACTATGGCTACACCTTC
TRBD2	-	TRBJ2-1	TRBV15	CATSRDSGGAPNEQFF	TGTGCCACCAGCAGAGATAGCGGGGGGGCCCCGAATGAGCAGTTCTTC
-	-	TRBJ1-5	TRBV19	CASSPDSGRNQPQHF	TGTGCCAGTAGTCCAGACAGTGGGCGCAATCAGCCCCAGCATTTT
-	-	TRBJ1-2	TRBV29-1	CSVDRGGYGYTF	TGCAGCGTTGACAGGGGAGGGTATGGCTACACCTTC
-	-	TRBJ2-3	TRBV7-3	CASSYGAASAQYF	TGTGCCAGCAGCTACGGGGCTGCCTCAGCGCAGTATTTT
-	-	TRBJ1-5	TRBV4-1	CASSQDPFTQVVQPQHF	TGCGCCAGCAGCCAAGACCCTTTTACACAGGTAGTTCAGCCCCAGCATTTT
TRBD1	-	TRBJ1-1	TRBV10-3	CAISEDGQGNTEAFF	TGTGCCATCAGTGAGGACGGACAGGGGAACACTGAAGCTTTCTTT
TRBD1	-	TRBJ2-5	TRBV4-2	CASSQLGGRETQYF	TGTGCCAGCAGCCAGTTAGGGGGCAGGGAGACCCAGTACTTC
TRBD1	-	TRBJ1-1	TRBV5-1	CASSPRTGRGTEAFF	TGCGCCAGCAGCCCGCGGACAGGGAGGGGGACTGAAGCTTTCTTT
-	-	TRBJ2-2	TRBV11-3	CASSPRVARDTGELFF	TGTGCCAGCAGCCCGCGGGTCGCCAGGGACACCGGGGAGCTGTTTTTT
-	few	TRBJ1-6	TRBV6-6	CASSHPPSSYNSPLHF	TGTGCCAGCAGTCACCCCCCGAGCTCCTATAATTCACCCCTCCACTTT
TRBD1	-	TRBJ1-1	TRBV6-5	CASSKRDRGNTEAFF	TGTGCCAGCAGCAAGAGGGACAGGGGGAACACTGAAGCTTTCTTT
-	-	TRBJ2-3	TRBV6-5	CASSYSVTQITDTQYF	TGTGCCAGCAGTTACTCGGTCACACAAATCACAGATACGCAGTATTTT
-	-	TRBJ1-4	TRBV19	CASNLGNSNEKLFF	TGTGCCAGTAACCTGGGTAACAGCAATGAAAAACTGTTTTTT
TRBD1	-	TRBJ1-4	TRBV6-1	CASSGTGLNEKLFF	TGTGCCAGCAGTGGGACAGGGCTTAATGAAAAACTGTTTTTT
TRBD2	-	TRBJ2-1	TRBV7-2	CASSLRLAGMFF	TGTGCCAGCAGCTTAAGGCTAGCGGGGATGTTCTTC
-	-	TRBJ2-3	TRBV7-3	CASSLRSGRDTQYF	TGTGCCAGCAGCTTAAGATCAGGCCGGGATACGCAGTATTTT
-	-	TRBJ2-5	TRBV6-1	CASSELGGEFQETQYF	TGTGCCAGCAGTGAATTAGGCGGGGAGTTCCAAGAGACCCAGTACTTC
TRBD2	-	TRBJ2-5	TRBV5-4	CASNGAGLAGETQYF	TGTGCCAGCAACGGTGCGGGACTAGCGGGGGAGACCCAGTACTTC
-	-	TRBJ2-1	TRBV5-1	CASSSTVGPSPRDNEQFF	TGCGCCAGCAGCTCCACAGTAGGGCCCTCCCCAAGAGACAATGAGCAGTTCTTC
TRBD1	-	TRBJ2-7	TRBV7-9	CASSLTDRGYEQYF	TGTGCCAGCAGCTTAACCGACAGGGGATACGAGCAGTACTTC
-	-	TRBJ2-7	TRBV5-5	CASSLGPGVVYEQYF	TGTGCCAGCAGCTTGGGTCCGGGGGTGGTATACGAGCAGTACTTC
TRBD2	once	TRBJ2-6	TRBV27	CASTRILSGGFSSTGANVLTF	TGTGCCAGCACTCGAATCCTAAGCGGGGGCTTTTCATCAACTGGGGCCAACGTCCTGACTTTC
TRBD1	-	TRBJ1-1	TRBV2	CAGRQGELTEAFF	TGTGCCGGTCGACAGGGCGAACTCACTGAAGCTTTCTTT
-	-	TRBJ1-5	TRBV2	CASSEERVQPQHF	TGTGCCAGCAGTGAAGAAAGAGTCCAGCCCCAGCATTTT
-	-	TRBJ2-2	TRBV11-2	CASSLQGNTGELFF	TGTGCCAGCAGCTTACAGGGGAACACCGGGGAGCTGTTTTTT
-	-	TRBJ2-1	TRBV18	CASSPGRNNEQFF	TGTGCCAGCTCACCAGGTAGAAACAATGAGCAGTTCTTC
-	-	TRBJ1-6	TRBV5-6	CASSLDAGKGFYNSPLHF	TGTGCCAGCAGCTTGGACGCTGGTAAGGGGTTTTATAATTCACCCCTCCACTTT
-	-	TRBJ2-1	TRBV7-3	CASSPDPSNEQFF	TGTGCCAGCAGCCCGGACCCTTCCAATGAGCAGTTCTTC
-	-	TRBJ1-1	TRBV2	CASSLSDKFEAFF	TGTGCCAGCAGTCTTTCGGACAAATTTGAAGCTTTCTTT
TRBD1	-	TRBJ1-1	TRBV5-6	CASSKRDRGVTAEAFF	TGTGCCAGCAGCAAGAGGGACAGGGGAGTGACGGCTGAAGCTTTCTTT
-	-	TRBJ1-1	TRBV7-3	CASSSSGETEAFF	TGTGCCAGCAGCTCGTCAGGGGAGACTGAAGCTTTCTTT
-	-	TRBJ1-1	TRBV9	CASSVEGVGTEAFF	TGTGCCAGCAGCGTAGAAGGGGTCGGAACTGAAGCTTTCTTT
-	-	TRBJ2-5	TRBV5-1	CASSATTLRGETQYF	TGCGCCAGCAGCGCCACGACACTCCGAGGGGAGACCCAGTACTTC
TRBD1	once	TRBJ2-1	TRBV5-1	CASSRTGGRDEQFF	TGCGCCAGCAGCCGGACAGGGGGCAGGGATGAGCAGTTCTTC
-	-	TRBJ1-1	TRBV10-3	CAIHKPGTPEAFF	TGTGCCATCCATAAACCGGGCACCCCTGAAGCTTTCTTT
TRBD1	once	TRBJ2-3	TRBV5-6	CASSHKGASTDTQYF	TGTGCCAGCAGCCACAAGGGGGCTAGCACAGATACGCAGTATTTT
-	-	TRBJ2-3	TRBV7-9	CASSLDGYTQYF	TGTGCCAGCAGCTTAGACGGTTATACGCAGTATTTT
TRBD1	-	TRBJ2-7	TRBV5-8	CASSSPRDRDSEQYF	TGTGCCAGCAGCAGCCCTCGGGACAGGGACTCCGAGCAGTACTTC
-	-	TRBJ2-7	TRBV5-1	CASSLAEEGNRYEQYF	TGCGCCAGCAGCTTGGCTGAGGAGGGAAACCGCTACGAGCAGTACTTC
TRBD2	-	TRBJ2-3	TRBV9	CASSVESSGVNTQYF	TGTGCCAGCAGCGTAGAGTCTAGCGGGGTTAATACGCAGTATTTT
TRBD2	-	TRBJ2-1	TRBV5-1	CASSLSGTSGGPSYNEQFF	TGCGCCAGCAGCTTGAGCGGGACTAGCGGGGGCCCCTCCTACAATGAGCAGTTCTTC
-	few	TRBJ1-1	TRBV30	CAWKRANTEAFF	TGTGCCTGGAAGAGGGCGAACACTGAAGCTTTCTTT